The next 18 T cell receptor beta chains were all read from a single sample in a study of cytomegalovirus exposure and HLA in healthy donors. It was with 60 Vbeta and 13 Jbeta primers that the PCR ran. Only in-frame clones appear in the TCRdb table, and some are missing; sequencing was by immunoSEQ multiplex PCR. The data show some 140,000 clones, with about four fifths seen just once and approximately 8% held by the top ten. Input material: PBMCs. These receptors all stem from a man aged 25 to 40 in good health and CMV-seropositive.

A few counts support this clone. V and J are TRBV4-1 and TRBJ2-7, with a possible D match to TRBD2 (6 bases). CDR1 MGHRA and CDR2 YSYEKL come from the germline V gene. V was pared by 3 bases and J by 7 bases, with 13 bases between. The length of the CDR3 is 13 residues. CDR3 DNA: TGCGCCAGCAGCCAGTTCTTAGGGAGGGAGCAGTACTTC. Translation: CASSQFLGREQYF.

This chain joins TRBV27 and TRBJ2-7; D may be TRBD2 (5 bases). Trimming took 8 bases from V and 4 from J, leaving 9 bases between them. The CDR3 consists of 11 residues. The germline gives CDR1 MNHEY, CDR2 SMNVEV (reference sequence). The CDR3 reads CASGGGYEQYF. For the CDR3, the DNA is TGTGCCAGCGGAGGCGGTTACGAGCAGTACTTC.

The genes are TRBV30 and TRBJ1-5, with D perhaps TRBD1 (6 bases). The CDR3 totals 14 residues. The V gene's germline CDR1 is GTSNPN and CDR2 SVGIG (reference sequence). The V end was cut by 2 bases, the J end by 7 bases, with 15 bases between. The CDR3 protein is CAWSLVQGEQPQHF. The CDR3 region has the DNA TGTGCCTGGAGTCTAGTACAGGGCGAGCAGCCCCAGCATTTT. Filled out from reference TRBV30 and TRBJ1-5, the complete variable domain reads SQTIHQWPATLVQPVGSPLSLECTVEGTSNPNLYWYRQAAGRGLQLLFYSVGIGQISSEVPQNLSASRPQDRQFILSSKKLLLSDSGFYLCAWSLVQGEQPQHFGDGTRLSIL.

This clone was counted a single time. For the CDR3, the DNA is TGTGCCAGCAGCCAAGAAGGAGAACAGGGGCCGAATCAGCCCCAGCATTTT. Encoded protein: CASSQEGEQGPNQPQHF. The J gene is TRBJ1-5, the V gene TRBV4-2; TRBD1 matches at 7 bases. CDR3 length: 17 amino acids. CDR1 is LGHNA and CDR2 is YNFKEQ in the germline V gene. V was clipped by 0 bases and J by 4 bases; unmatched bases: 9.

In this sample, this clone turned up once. The V and J genes are TRBV27 and TRBJ2-6; 7 bases align to TRBD2. Per germline, CDR1 MNHEY and CDR2 SMNVEV (reference sequence). CDR3 length: 16 residues. The V segment lost 7 bases and the J segment 0 bases; nucleotides outside the gene matches: 6. CDR3 residues: CASNPAGSSGANVLTF. In DNA, the CDR3 is TGTGCCAGCAACCCAGCGGGGAGCTCTGGGGCCAACGTCCTGACTTTC. The full variable domain, with the rest looked up from reference TRBV27 and TRBJ2-6, is EAQVTQNPRYLITVTGKKLTVTCSQNMNHEYMSWYRQDPGLGLRQIYYSMNVEVTDKGDVPEGYKVSRKEKRNFPLILESPSPNQTSLYFCASNPAGSSGANVLTFGAGSRLTVL.

This chain joins TRBV6-5 and TRBJ1-5; TRBD1 might be the D (6 bases). Trimming left V 4 bases short and J 0 bases short, with 7 bases between. The CDR3 sequence is 14 residues long. Germline assignment: CDR1 MNHEY and CDR2 SVGAGI. This CDR3 is CASSWDISNQPQHF. CDR3 DNA: TGTGCCAGCAGTTGGGACATTAGCAATCAGCCCCAGCATTTT.

This clone was counted only a few times. This chain joins TRBV28 and TRBJ1-5; D remains unclear. Trimming stripped 6 bases from V and 5 bases from J, with 14 bases between. The CDR3 runs 14 residues. Per the germline V gene, CDR1 is MDHEN and CDR2 is SYDVKM. CDR3 amino acids: CASRLSGNYQPQHF. The DNA of the CDR3 is TGTGCCAGCAGGCTGAGCGGTAATTATCAGCCCCAGCATTTT.

This clone was counted a few times. This chain joins TRBV9 and TRBJ2-5; TRBD2 aligns across 9 bases. CDR3 length: 16 amino acids. Germline loops: CDR1 SGDLS, CDR2 YYNGEE. Trimming cost V 0 bases and J 5 bases; bases outside gene matches: 8. The CDR3 coding sequence is TGTGCCAGCAGCGTAGGTGATAGCGGGAGTAGTGAGACCCAGTACTTC. Translated: CASSVGDSGSSETQYF.

The chain links TRBV6-1 to TRBJ1-2, with D maybe TRBD1 (6 bases). This CDR3 has 13 amino acids. V shed 4 bases and J shed 8 bases, with 14 bases lying between them. Germline V CDR1 and CDR2: MNHNS, SASEGT. The CDR3, as DNA: TGTGCCAGCAGTGCCGTAGGGGGACGAGGCTACACCTTC. Its translation: CASSAVGGRGYTF.

The chain couples TRBV6-4 to TRBJ1-5; the D is unclear. From germline, CDR1 is MRHNA and CDR2 SNTAGT. The germline V and J ends were trimmed by 5 bases and 2 bases, with 13 bases remaining between them. This CDR3 is 15 amino acids long. This chain's CDR3 is CASSHDKQGNQPQHF. CDR3 nucleotides: TGTGCCAGCAGTCACGACAAGCAGGGCAATCAGCCCCAGCATTTT.

This clone was observed once. The rearrangement joins TRBV6-1 to TRBJ2-1; 9 nucleotides line up with TRBD2. CDR3 size: 16 residues. V shed 4 bases and J 4 bases; nucleotides not matched to a gene: 8. Germline V CDR1 and CDR2: MNHNS, SASEGT. This CDR3 reads CASSVPSSGGYNEQFF. DNA of the CDR3: TGTGCCAGCAGTGTCCCGAGCAGCGGGGGGTACAATGAGCAGTTCTTC.

The V and J genes are TRBV7-9 and TRBJ1-5; 12 nucleotides agree with TRBD1. The CDR3 contains 15 residues. V gave up 5 bases and J gave up 7 bases; unmatched junction bases: 6. Germline V gene data show CDR1 as SEHNR and CDR2 as FQNEAQ (reference sequence). CDR3 region: CASSPGQGAEQPQHF. The CDR3 DNA reads as TGTGCCAGCAGCCCGGGACAGGGGGCTGAGCAGCCCCAGCATTTT.

CDR3 sequence: CAISAGLEQYF. Written as DNA, the CDR3 is TGTGCCATCAGTGCGGGACTCGAGCAGTACTTC. This chain uses TRBV10-3 with TRBJ2-7, with D tentatively TRBD2 (6 bases). Germline values: CDR1 ENHRY, CDR2 SYGVKD. With 4 bases removed from V and 6 bases from J, the gap between germline ends came to 7 bases. The CDR3 is made up of 11 amino acids.

This clone was found once. This chain uses TRBV15 with TRBJ1-5, with D perhaps matching TRBD1 (5 bases). The CDR3 totals 18 residues. CDR1 is LNHNV, CDR2 YYDKDF, per germline (reference sequence). Between the trimmed V and J ends, which lost 1 base and 4 bases, there was a span of 20 bases. CDR3 amino acids: CATSRVLGGAGRNQPQHF. The CDR3 coding sequence is TGTGCCACCAGCAGAGTCCTAGGAGGTGCGGGACGGAATCAGCCCCAGCATTTT.

The CDR3 nucleotides read TGTGCCAGCGGAACCCTAGCGGGAACCGCAAACATTCAGTACTTC. It specifies CASGTLAGTANIQYF. The V and J genes are TRBV2 and TRBJ2-4; 9 nucleotides agree with TRBD2. Trimming at V came to 8 bases and at J to 6 bases, leaving 11 bases not matched to a gene. The CDR3 length is 15 residues. The germline V gene has CDR1 SNHLY and CDR2 FYNNEI.

The CDR3 is CASSAGIGTEAFF. CDR3 DNA: TGTGCCAGCAGCGCAGGGATAGGCACTGAAGCTTTCTTT. The chain links TRBV9 to TRBJ1-1; weak D call: TRBD1 (5 bases). The CDR3 has 13 amino acids. Germline CDR1 is SGDLS and CDR2 is YYNGEE. V lost 3 bases, J lost 4 bases, and 10 bases lay in between.

In this sample, this clone turned up once. The chain couples TRBV19 to TRBJ2-6, with a possible D match to TRBD1 (5 bases). Germline lookup yields CDR1 LNHDA and CDR2 SQIVND (reference sequence). The CDR3 length is 16 residues. Trimming stripped 1 base from V and 4 bases from J, with 11 bases between. In DNA form, the CDR3 reads TGTGCCAGTAGTATAGGGGGCAGGTCCGGGGCCAACGTCCTGACTTTC. Translation gives CASSIGGRSGANVLTF. Together with reference TRBV19 and TRBJ2-6, the CDR3 gives the full variable domain: DGGITQSPKYLFRKEGQNVTLSCEQNLNHDAMYWYRQDPGQGLRLIYYSQIVNDFQKGDIAEGYSVSREKKESFPLTVTSAQKNPTAFYLCASSIGGRSGANVLTFGAGSRLTVL.

The chain couples TRBV15 to TRBJ2-5, with a tentative D call TRBD2 (6 bases). The germline V and J ends were trimmed by 1 base and 1 base, with 7 bases remaining between them. The CDR3 totals 14 residues. The germline CDR1 and CDR2 sequences are LNHNV and YYDKDF (reference sequence). CDR3 amino acids: CATSRGTTQETQYF. Here the CDR3 DNA reads TGTGCCACCAGCAGAGGGACTACCCAAGAGACCCAGTACTTC.